This TCR beta chain was sequenced for a study of response to subunit inactivated influenza vaccine. Study-wide points: Each seasonal flu vaccination may recruit only limited new T cells, authors suggested.

This CDR3 contains 14 residues. Germline CDR1 SNHLY, CDR2 FYNNEI. Trimming shortened V by 7 bases and J by 2 bases, and 11 bases separated the two germline ends. TCRdb processed the RT-PCR reads anew with MiXCR; each CDR3 protein has one entry. The repertoire consists of about 580,000 distinct CDR3 sequences, with around 13% occurring once and the leading ten covering around 10%. A word on this clonotype: Its antigen remains unidentified.

The chain joins TRBV2 to TRBJ2-2, with D perhaps matching TRBD1 (5 bases). Sequenced here: PBMCs from blood, sampled roughly 12 days after vaccination. The clonotype comes from a man aged 50-59 years who received an inactivated influenza vaccine. The CDR3 bases are TGTGCCAGCACCGCGCAGGGAAACACCGGGGAGCTGTTTTTT. Residues: CASTAQGNTGELFF.